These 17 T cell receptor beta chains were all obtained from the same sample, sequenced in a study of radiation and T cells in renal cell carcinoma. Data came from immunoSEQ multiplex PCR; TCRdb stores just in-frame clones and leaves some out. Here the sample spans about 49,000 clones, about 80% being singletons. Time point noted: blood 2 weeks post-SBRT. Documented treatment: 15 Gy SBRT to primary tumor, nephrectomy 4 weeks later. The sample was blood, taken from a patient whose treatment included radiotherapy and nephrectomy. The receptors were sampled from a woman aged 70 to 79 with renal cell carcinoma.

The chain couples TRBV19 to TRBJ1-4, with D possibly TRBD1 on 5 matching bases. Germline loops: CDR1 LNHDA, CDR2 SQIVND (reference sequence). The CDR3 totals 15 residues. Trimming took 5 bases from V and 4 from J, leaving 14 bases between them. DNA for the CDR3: TGTGCCAGTAGTCCCCGGGACGGACGTAATGAAAAACTGTTTTTT. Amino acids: CASSPRDGRNEKLFF. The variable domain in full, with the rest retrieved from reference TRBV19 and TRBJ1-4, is DGGITQSPKYLFRKEGQNVTLSCEQNLNHDAMYWYRQDPGQGLRLIYYSQIVNDFQKGDIAEGYSVSREKKESFPLTVTSAQKNPTAFYLCASSPRDGRNEKLFFGSGTQLSVL.

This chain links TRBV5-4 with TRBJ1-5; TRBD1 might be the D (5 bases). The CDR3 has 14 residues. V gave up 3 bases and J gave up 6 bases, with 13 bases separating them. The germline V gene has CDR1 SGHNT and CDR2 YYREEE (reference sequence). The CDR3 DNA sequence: TGTGCCAGCAGCTGGGGGGGGGTCACTCAGCCCCAGCATTTT. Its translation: CASSWGGVTQPQHF.

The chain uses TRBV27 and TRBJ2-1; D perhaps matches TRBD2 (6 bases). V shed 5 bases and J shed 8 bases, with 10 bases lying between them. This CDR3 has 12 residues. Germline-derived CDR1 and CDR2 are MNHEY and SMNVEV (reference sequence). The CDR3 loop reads CASSGTGDEQFF. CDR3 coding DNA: TGTGCCAGCAGTGGGACGGGGGATGAGCAGTTCTTC.

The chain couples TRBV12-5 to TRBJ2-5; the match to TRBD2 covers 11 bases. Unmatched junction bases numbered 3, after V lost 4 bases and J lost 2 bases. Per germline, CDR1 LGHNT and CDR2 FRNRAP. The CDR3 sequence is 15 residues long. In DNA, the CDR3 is TGTGCTAGTGGTTCGGGACTAGCGGTACAAGAGACCCAGTACTTC. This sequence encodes CASGSGLAVQETQYF.

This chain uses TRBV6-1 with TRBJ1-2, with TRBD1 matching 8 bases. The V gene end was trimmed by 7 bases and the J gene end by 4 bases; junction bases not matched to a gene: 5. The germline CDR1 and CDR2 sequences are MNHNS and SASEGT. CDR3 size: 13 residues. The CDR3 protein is CASTPQGGYGYTF. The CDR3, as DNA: TGTGCCAGCACCCCACAGGGGGGCTATGGCTACACCTTC.

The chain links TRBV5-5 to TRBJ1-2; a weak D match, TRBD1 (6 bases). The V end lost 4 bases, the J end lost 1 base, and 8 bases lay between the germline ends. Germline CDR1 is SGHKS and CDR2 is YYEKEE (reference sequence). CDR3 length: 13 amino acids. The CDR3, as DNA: TGTGCCAGCAGCGCGGACAGTAACTATGGCTACACCTTC. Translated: CASSADSNYGYTF.

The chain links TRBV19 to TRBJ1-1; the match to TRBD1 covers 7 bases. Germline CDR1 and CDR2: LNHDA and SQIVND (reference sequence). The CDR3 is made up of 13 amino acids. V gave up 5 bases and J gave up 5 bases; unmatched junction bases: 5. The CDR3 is CASSQGVFTEAFF. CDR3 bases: TGTGCCAGTAGTCAGGGGGTTTTTACTGAAGCTTTCTTT.

The CDR3 nucleotides read TGTGCCAGCAGCTTAAGTCACAGGGGGAATTCACCCCTCCACTTT. Protein product: CASSLSHRGNSPLHF. The chain is built from TRBV7-8 and TRBJ1-6, with 8 bases aligning to TRBD1. CDR1 and CDR2 (germline): SGHVS, FQNEAQ. CDR3 length: 15 residues. The trim removed 2 bases at V and 7 bases at J, leaving 4 bases unmatched.

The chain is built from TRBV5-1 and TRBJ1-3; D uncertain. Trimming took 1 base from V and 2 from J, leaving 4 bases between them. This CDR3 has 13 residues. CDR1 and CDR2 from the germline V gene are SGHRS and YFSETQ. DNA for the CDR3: TGCGCCAGCAGCTTGAATCCTGGAAACACCATATATTTT. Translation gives CASSLNPGNTIYF.

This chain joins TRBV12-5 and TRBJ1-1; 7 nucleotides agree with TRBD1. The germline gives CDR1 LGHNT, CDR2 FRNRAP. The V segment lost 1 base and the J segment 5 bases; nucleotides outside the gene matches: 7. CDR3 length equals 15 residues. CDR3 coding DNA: TGTGCTAGTGGTTTGGGGGACAGTGGCCAGACTGAAGCTTTCTTT. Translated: CASGLGDSGQTEAFF. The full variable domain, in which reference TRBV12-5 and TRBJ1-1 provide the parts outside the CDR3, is DARVTQTPRHKVTEMGQEVTMRCQPILGHNTVFWYRQTMMQGLELLAYFRNRAPLDDSGMPKDRFSAEMPDATLATLKIQPSEPRDSAVYFCASGLGDSGQTEAFFGQGTRLTVV.

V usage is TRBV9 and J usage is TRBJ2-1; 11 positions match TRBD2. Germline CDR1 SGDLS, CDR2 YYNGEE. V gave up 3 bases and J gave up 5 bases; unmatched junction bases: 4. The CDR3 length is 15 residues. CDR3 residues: CASSEATSGDNEQFF. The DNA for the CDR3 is TGTGCCAGCAGCGAAGCGACTAGCGGGGACAATGAGCAGTTCTTC. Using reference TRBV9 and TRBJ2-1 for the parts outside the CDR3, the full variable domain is DSGVTQTPKHLITATGQRVTLRCSPRSGDLSVYWYQQSLDQGLQFLIQYYNGEERAKGNILERFSAQQFPDLHSELNLSSLELGDSALYFCASSEATSGDNEQFFGPGTRLTVL.

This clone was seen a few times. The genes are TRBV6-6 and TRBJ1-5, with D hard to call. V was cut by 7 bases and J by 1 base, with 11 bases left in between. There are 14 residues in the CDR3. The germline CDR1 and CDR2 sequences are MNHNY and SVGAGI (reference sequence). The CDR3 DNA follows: TGTGCCAGCACCTACACGGGAAGCAATCAGCCCCAGCATTTT. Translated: CASTYTGSNQPQHF.

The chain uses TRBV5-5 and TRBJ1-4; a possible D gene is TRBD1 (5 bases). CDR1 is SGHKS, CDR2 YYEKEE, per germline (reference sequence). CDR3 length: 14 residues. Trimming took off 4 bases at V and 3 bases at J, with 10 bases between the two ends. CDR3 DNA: TGTGCCAGCAGCCCTGGGGCAGCTAATGAAAAACTGTTTTTT. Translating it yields CASSPGAANEKLFF.

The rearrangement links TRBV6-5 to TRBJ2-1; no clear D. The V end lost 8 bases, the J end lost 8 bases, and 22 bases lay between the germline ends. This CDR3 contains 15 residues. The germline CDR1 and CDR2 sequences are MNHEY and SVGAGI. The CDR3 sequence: CASSQGIGSSDEQFF. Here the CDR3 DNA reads TGTGCCAGCTCCCAAGGTATAGGGTCTTCAGATGAGCAGTTCTTC.

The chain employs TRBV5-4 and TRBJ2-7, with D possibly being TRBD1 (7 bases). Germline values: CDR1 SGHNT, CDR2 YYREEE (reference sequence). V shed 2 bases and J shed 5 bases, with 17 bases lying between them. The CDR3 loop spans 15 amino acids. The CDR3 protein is CASSLTSGGRNEQYF. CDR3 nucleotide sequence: TGTGCCAGCAGCTTAACTTCAGGGGGGAGGAACGAGCAGTACTTC.

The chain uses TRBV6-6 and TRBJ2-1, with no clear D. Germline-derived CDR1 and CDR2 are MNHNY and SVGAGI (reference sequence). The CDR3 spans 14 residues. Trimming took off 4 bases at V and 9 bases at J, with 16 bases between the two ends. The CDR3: CASSSTVFLSEQFF. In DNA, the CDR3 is TGTGCCAGCAGTTCCACAGTGTTTCTGAGTGAGCAGTTCTTC.

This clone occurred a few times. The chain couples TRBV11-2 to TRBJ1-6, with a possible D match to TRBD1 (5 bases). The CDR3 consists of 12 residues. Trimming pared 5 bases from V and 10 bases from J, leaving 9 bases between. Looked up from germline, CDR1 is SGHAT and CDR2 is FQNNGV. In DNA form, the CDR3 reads TGTGCCAGCAGCCAGGGCGGATCACCCCTCCACTTT. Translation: CASSQGGSPLHF.